This T cell receptor beta chain was identified during a study of blood T cell repertoires in COVID-19. Here immunoSEQ multiplex PCR was the method, and the copy in TCRdb shows in-frame clones only, minus some. The table shows approximately 400,000 clones, with 88% occurring only once. The source of this sequence is a woman between 45 and 60 years old with COVID-19, enrolled during active disease. Sequences were obtained from peripheral blood.

This CDR3 is CASSVRPRTGGAYNEQFF. DNA of the CDR3: TGTGCCAGCAGCGTTCGACCTAGAACAGGGGGCGCTTACAATGAGCAGTTCTTC. The chain is built from TRBV7-6 and TRBJ2-1, with 9 bases fitting TRBD1. V gave up 5 bases and J gave up 4 bases; unmatched junction bases: 15. Germline CDR1 and CDR2: SGHVS and FNYEAQ. This CDR3 has 18 residues.